These 3 T cell receptor beta chains share one sample of origin, sequenced in a study of breast tumors, draining lymph nodes, adjacent tissues (dated by TCRdb to 2016 to 2017). The axillary draining lymph nodes of breast cancer patients were the source of the lymph node samples. Libraries were prepared through multiplex PCR. The instrument was an Illumina HiSeq 2000. TCRdb ran its own pipeline on the public reads, namely fastp trimming at Q25 and MiXCR clone calling, and kept in-frame beta chains. A single entry per CDR3 protein holds the most common genes and DNA from its merged rows. The table for this sample lists about 230,000 distinct CDR3 sequences; approximately 30% of them were counted only once. The top ten hold 1.1% to 1.5% of the sample. What was sequenced was axillary lymph node tissue. These receptors originate from a female donor with breast cancer. Some clones in this sample may be carry-over from other donors' samples.

The sample holds many counts of this clonotype. The J gene is TRBJ2-1, the V gene TRBV11-3; no definite D call. This CDR3 contains 13 residues. Germline CDR1 is SGHNT and CDR2 is YENEEA. The ends were cut back, 5 bases at V and 9 bases at J, with 14 bases in the middle. The DNA for the CDR3 is TGTGCCAGCAGCCCCGGTGGCCAGTCTGAGCAGTTCTTC. Translation gives CASSPGGQSEQFF. Full variable domain (remainder filled in from reference TRBV11-3 and TRBJ2-1): EAGVVQSPRYKIIEKKQPVAFWCNPISGHNTLYWYLQNLGQGPELLIRYENEEAVDDSQLPKDRFSAERLKGVDSTLKIQPAELGDSAVYLCASSPGGQSEQFFGPGTRLTVL.

The sample holds many counts of this clonotype. V usage is TRBV5-1 and J usage is TRBJ2-5, with 11 bases that match TRBD1. This CDR3 region has 16 residues. V was clipped by 0 bases and J by 1 base; unmatched bases: 2. CDR1 and CDR2 from the germline V gene are SGHRS and YFSETQ. CDR3 sequence: CASSLGGTGGQETQYF. The DNA for the CDR3 is TGCGCCAGCAGCTTGGGGGGGACAGGGGGCCAAGAGACCCAGTACTTC. Supplemented by reference TRBV5-1 and TRBJ2-5, the full variable domain reads KAGVTQTPRYLIKTRGQQVTLSCSPISGHRSVSWYQQTPGQGLQFLFEYFSETQRNKGNFPGRFSGRQFSNSRSEMNVSTLELGDSALYLCASSLGGTGGQETQYFGPGTRLLVL.

At least ten counts were recorded for this clonotype. V usage is TRBV24-1 and J usage is TRBJ2-2, with 9 bases lining up with TRBD1. J was trimmed by 4 bases and V by 6 bases; bases with no gene match: 8. This CDR3 region has 16 residues. CDR1 and CDR2 (germline): KGHDR, SFDVKD. The CDR3, as DNA: TGTGCCACCAGTTCACAAAACAGGGGGCGCACCGGGGAGCTGTTTTTT. This encodes CATSSQNRGRTGELFF.